This is a list of T cell receptor beta chains from one sample in a study of CD8+ T cells in alopecia areata. Clones were sequenced by immunoSEQ multiplex PCR, and TCRdb holds only the in-frame ones, with some missing. The profile shows 95,000 to 150,000 clones, 47% of them singletons. Sequenced material: NKG2D-low CD8+ T cells sorted from blood. The receptor source for this set is a human donor with alopecia areata. Each CDR3 is given with its conserved first and last residue. Each record gives: V gene, D gene, J gene, clone size, CDR3 DNA, CDR3 protein. A D gene is named only where the DNA matches it firmly. Clone size is shown for a subset of rows, as once, few, many or a class of expanded clone.

>TRBV29-1|-|TRBJ1-1|few
TGCTATGGGGGCACTGAAGCTTTCTTT
CYGGTEAFF
>TRBV9|-|TRBJ2-3|few
TGTGCCAGCAGCGCCTTGAGTGAGGCCACAGATACGCAGTATTTT
CASSALSEATDTQYF
>TRBV28|TRBD2|TRBJ2-5|-
TGTGCCAGCAGTTTCTCAGGGACTAGCGGGGGGGAGACCCAGTACTTC
CASSFSGTSGGETQYF
>TRBV7-2|TRBD2|TRBJ2-7|-
TGTGCCAGCAGCGGACGTAGCGGGATTAGCGAGCAGTACTTC
CASSGRSGISEQYF
>TRBV29-1|-|TRBJ1-1|-
TGCAGCGCCGGACAGATGAACACTGAAGCTTTCTTT
CSAGQMNTEAFF
>TRBV30|-|TRBJ2-2|-
TGTGCCTGGAGTGAAACAGGGACCGGGGAGCTGTTTTTT
CAWSETGTGELFF
>TRBV27|TRBD1|TRBJ2-1|-
TGTGCCAGCAGTTCACGGGGGACAGGGGTCTATGAGCAGTTCTTC
CASSSRGTGVYEQFF
>TRBV9|-|TRBJ1-5|-
TGTGCCAGCAGCGTAGACAGTATGATCAATCAGCCCCAGCATTTT
CASSVDSMINQPQHF
>TRBV29-1|-|TRBJ2-7|few
TGCAGCGTTGAAGAAGTTACAGGGCCGGAATACGAGCAGTACTTC
CSVEEVTGPEYEQYF
>TRBV10-3|-|TRBJ1-5|-
TGTGCCATCAACGAGCCGGGTGGGTCCCAGCATTTT
CAINEPGGSQHF
>TRBV9|-|TRBJ2-2|-
TGTGCCAGCAGCGGCAGCTCTGACACCGGGGAGCTGTTTTTT
CASSGSSDTGELFF
>TRBV29-1|-|TRBJ1-2|-
TGCAGCGCTGTTTCGGGGGTCTATGGCTACACCTTC
CSAVSGVYGYTF
>TRBV27|-|TRBJ2-2|-
TGTGCCAGCAGTTTTGGCACCGGGGAGCTGTTTTTT
CASSFGTGELFF
>TRBV29-1|-|TRBJ1-2|few
TGCAGCGTTGAAGACGAGGGGCCTGATAACTATGGCTACACCTTC
CSVEDEGPDNYGYTF
>TRBV7-2|-|TRBJ2-7|many
TGTGCCAGCAGCAAAACCGCCGTGGGGGACGGCTACGAGCAGTACTTC
CASSKTAVGDGYEQYF
>TRBV6-5|-|TRBJ2-1|-
TGTGCCAGCAGTGTTCCGGGACCCCAGGAGTTCTTC
CASSVPGPQEFF
>TRBV29-1|TRBD1|TRBJ1-1|few
TGCAGCGTTGAAGGTCTACTCCAGGGGGCCGACACTGAAGCTTTCTTT
CSVEGLLQGADTEAFF
>TRBV14|-|TRBJ1-2|-
TGTGCCAGCAGCCAAGATAGGTCGACGGGCGCTAACTATGGCTACACCTTC
CASSQDRSTGANYGYTF
>TRBV6-9|-|TRBJ2-5|-
TGTGCCAGCAGTTCCACGGCGGGGGAGACCCAGTACTTC
CASSSTAGETQYF
>TRBV29-1|-|TRBJ1-2|few
TGCAGCGTTCCGACAGGAGGCGGTGGCTACACCTTC
CSVPTGGGGYTF
>TRBV10-3|-|TRBJ2-1|few
TGTGCCATCAGTGAGAGAGAGAGTGAGCAGTTCTTC
CAISERESEQFF
>TRBV29-1|TRBD1|TRBJ2-7|few
TGCAGCGTCTGGGACAGAGCCTACGAGCAGTACTTC
CSVWDRAYEQYF
>TRBV29-1|TRBD2|TRBJ2-3|few
TGCAGCGTTGAGGTTGTGGGAGGGGAGGCAGATACGCAGTATTTT
CSVEVVGGEADTQYF
>TRBV9|-|TRBJ1-2|few
TGTGCCAGCAGCGTAGGAGAAAACTATGGCTACACCTTC
CASSVGENYGYTF
>TRBV27|-|TRBJ2-1|-
TGTGCCGCCGGGGTGGGTGATGAGCAGTTCTTC
CAAGVGDEQFF
>TRBV30|TRBD1|TRBJ2-7|-
TGTGCCTGGAGATCAGGGGGCGCCTACGAGCAGTACTTC
CAWRSGGAYEQYF
>TRBV29-1|-|TRBJ2-5|few
TGCAGCGTTGAATCCCTGGAAGAGACCCAGTACTTC
CSVESLEETQYF
>TRBV29-1|TRBD2|TRBJ2-3|-
TGCAGCGCTCCGGGACTAGCGTCCGGAGATACGCAGTATTTT
CSAPGLASGDTQYF
>TRBV27|-|TRBJ2-5|-
TGTGCCAGCAGTTTAGTAGCGGTCCCTCGTGGGACCCAGTACTTC
CASSLVAVPRGTQYF
>TRBV14|TRBD1|TRBJ1-1|few
TGTGCCAGCAGCCCCTATACAGGGGAGGCTGAAGCTTTCTTT
CASSPYTGEAEAFF
>TRBV30|-|TRBJ1-1|once
TGTGCCTGGAGCGTCGGGAACACTGAAGCTTTCTTT
CAWSVGNTEAFF
>TRBV30|-|TRBJ1-1|once
TGTGCCTGGATTGAACGTATGAACACTGAAGCTTTCTTT
CAWIERMNTEAFF
>TRBV29-1|-|TRBJ2-5|-
TGCAGCGTTTTGGAGCGAGGGGATTCGGAGACCCAGTACTTC
CSVLERGDSETQYF
>TRBV2|-|TRBJ2-1|-
TGTGCCAGCAGTTCTAAGGGGGGGGCCCTCAATGAGCAGTTCTTC
CASSSKGGALNEQFF
>TRBV13|-|TRBJ2-7|-
TGTGCCAGCAGTTCGGCGGGACATACCTCCTACGAGCAGTACTTC
CASSSAGHTSYEQYF
>TRBV9|TRBD2|TRBJ2-5|-
TGTGCCAGCAGCATTACTAGCGGGGAAAAGACCCAGTACTTC
CASSITSGEKTQYF
>TRBV5-1|-|TRBJ2-1|few
TGCGCCAGCAGCTTGGACGGAGAGCAGTTCTTC
CASSLDGEQFF
>TRBV15|-|TRBJ2-2|-
TGTGCCACCAGCAGAGTGGAAAGACATTCGAACACCGGGGAGCTGTTTTTT
CATSRVERHSNTGELFF
>TRBV29-1|-|TRBJ1-2|-
TGCAGCGTTGATAGAGGGAACTATGGCTACACCTTC
CSVDRGNYGYTF
>TRBV29-1|TRBD1|TRBJ1-1|-
TGCAGCGTCGCCGGGACAGCTATGAACACTGAAGCTTTCTTT
CSVAGTAMNTEAFF
>TRBV30|TRBD2|TRBJ2-1|-
TGTGCCTGGAGTGCCGCCGGGGGGGCGCATGTTGAAAATGAGCAGTTCTTC
CAWSAAGGAHVENEQFF